This TCR beta chain was sequenced in a study of blood T cell repertoires in COVID-19. Study-level background: The analysed material was cDNA or gDNA that came from T cells, B-cell-depleted T cells, or PBMCs.

Authors' data handling: Amplification with reference gene primers provided the estimates of nucleated cell counts. Sequenced by immunoSEQ multiplex PCR; TCRdb stores in-frame clones only, minus some. V and J calls and clone size are copied from that table; D and trimming were computed from the DNA. The sample records about 200,000 clones, 65% to 90% being singletons. Trimming took 6 bases from V and 0 from J; bases not matched to a gene: 8. The CDR3 consists of 16 residues. Germline V gene data show CDR1 as SGHTA and CDR2 as FQGNSA. Which cohort a participant joined came from the clinical history participants gave.

This clonotype originated in a woman aged 50 to 60 with acute COVID-19. The sample consisted of PBMCs or T cells enriched from blood (not recorded which). This rearrangement joins TRBV7-2 to TRBJ1-3, with TRBD1 identical over 7 bases. The CDR3 reads CASSSEGGHSGNTIYF. CDR3 in DNA: TGTGCCAGCAGTTCTGAAGGGGGCCACTCTGGAAACACCATATATTTT.